This record covers a single TCR beta chain. Method: immunoSEQ multiplex PCR; TCRdb's copy keeps in-frame clones and lacks some. Of about 130,000 clones listed, about 94% are singletons. The sample comes from a study of control samples from healthy donors and cancer patients. This TCR was recovered from a man in his sixties with colorectal cancer. Sequencing was performed on PBMCs.

CDR3 protein: CASSLTGSYGYTF. DNA for the CDR3: TGTGCCAGCAGCTTGACGGGGTCCTATGGCTACACCTTC. J is TRBJ1-2 and V is TRBV5-6, with no clear D. V gave up 1 base and J gave up 4 bases, with 8 bases separating them. The germline V gene has CDR1 SGHDT and CDR2 YYEEEE. The CDR3 runs to 13 residues. Variable domain in full (rest from reference TRBV5-6 and TRBJ1-2): DAGVTQSPTHLIKTRGQQVTLRCSPKSGHDTVSWYQQALGQGPQFIFQYYEEEERQRGNFPDRFSGHQFPNYSSELNVNALLLGDSALYLCASSLTGSYGYTFGSGTRLTVV.